The sequence of this T cell receptor beta chain was determined in a study of OX40 agonist ivuxolimab in advanced cancers. There are 15 residues in the CDR3. From germline, CDR1 is SGHNT and CDR2 YYREEE (reference sequence). J lost 4 bases, V lost 4 bases, and 9 bases had no gene match. The protocol was immunoSEQ multiplex PCR, while the TCRdb copy is restricted to in-frame clones and leaves out a portion. Here the sample spans about 62,000 clones, about 83% being singletons. V is TRBV5-4 and J is TRBJ1-2; 8 nucleotides match TRBD1. This material consisted of CD4+ or CD8+ T cells sorted from blood, taken in a trial of the OX40 agonist ivuxolimab. The clonotype originates from an adult with an advanced solid tumor such as melanoma, head and neck, liver or kidney cancer. The CDR3 spells CASSLPYGQGYGYTF. The DNA of the CDR3 is TGTGCCAGCAGCCTCCCCTATGGACAGGGCTATGGCTACACCTTC. The full variable domain, rest sourced from reference TRBV5-4 and TRBJ1-2, is ETGVTQSPTHLIKTRGQQVTLRCSSQSGHNTVSWYQQALGQGPQFIFQYYREEENGRGNFPPRFSGLQFPNYSSELNVNALELDDSALYLCASSLPYGQGYGYTFGSGTRLTVV.